Listed here are 23 T cell receptor beta chains from one sample, sequenced in a study of regulatory T cells in long-lasting Graves disease. Specified time point: newly diagnosed GD, antithyroid drugs for less than 3 months. TCR sequences were obtained from RNA taken from PBMCs. iRepertoire HTBI primers and Arm-PCR of CDR3 regions built TCR beta libraries. TCRdb independently ran MiXCR on the multiplex PCR reads; one entry per CDR3 protein. Here the sample spans 200,000 to 250,000 distinct CDR3 sequences, about 19% being singletons. Separately, the same data were catalogued under a study of T cells in Graves' hyperthyroidism and ophthalmopathy.

Sequences were derived from peripheral blood mononuclear cells (PBMCs), sampled at new diagnosis, from a patient treated with antithyroid drugs. These receptors all come from a woman in her thirties with Graves disease.

The V gene is TRBV28, the J gene TRBJ1-5; 8 nucleotides match TRBD1. In germline, CDR1 is MDHEN, CDR2 SYDVKM. This CDR3 contains 16 residues. V gave up 6 bases and J gave up 5 bases; unmatched junction bases: 12. The CDR3 DNA is TGTGCCAGCAGGCCCCGGACAGGGCGTATAGATCAGCCCCAGCATTTT. It specifies CASRPRTGRIDQPQHF.

This clonotype occurred many times. The V gene is TRBV7-9, the J gene TRBJ2-1; D ambiguous. Trimming removed 1 base from V and 1 base from J, with 14 bases in between. Germline assignment: CDR1 SEHNR and CDR2 FQNEAQ (reference sequence). CDR3 length: 17 amino acids. CDR3 residues: CASSLVSSEPSYNEQFF. The CDR3 DNA sequence: TGTGCCAGCAGCTTAGTGAGCTCCGAACCTTCCTACAATGAGCAGTTCTTC.

This clonotype was seen at least ten times. The CDR3 sequence is CSGRRVGNEQFF. The CDR3 DNA sequence: TGCAGTGGAAGGAGGGTTGGCAATGAGCAGTTCTTC. The chain joins TRBV20-1 to TRBJ2-1, with TRBD2 as a possible D gene (6 bases). Trimming removed 7 bases from V and 6 bases from J, with 13 bases in between. The germline gives CDR1 DFQATT, CDR2 SNEGSKA (reference sequence). The CDR3 runs 12 residues.

The chain has TRBV10-2 and TRBJ2-5; no clear D gene. The length of the CDR3 is 15 residues. CDR1 WSHSY and CDR2 SAAADI come from the germline V gene. Trimming stripped 3 bases from V and 5 bases from J, with 16 bases between. The CDR3 loop reads CASSEGIGRVETQYF. DNA for the CDR3: TGCGCCAGCAGTGAAGGGATAGGGCGCGTTGAGACCCAGTACTTC.

About this clonotype: A much larger clone lies a single base off, so this may be a read error. This chain uses TRBV28 with TRBJ2-3; D may be TRBD1 or TRBD2 (6 bases each). Germline CDR1 is MDHEN and CDR2 is SYDVKM. The CDR3 totals 17 residues. V lost 6 bases and J lost 2, with 21 bases in between. CDR3 bases: TGTGCCAGCAGCCAAGGACGGGGGCCGGCCCCCACAGATACGCAGTATTTT. Translation gives CASSQGRGPAPTDTQYF.

This clonotype has just a few counts. With a much larger clone just one base away, this may be a read error. The final CDR3 position lacks the conserved phenylalanine or tryptophan, pointing to a likely read error. The chain combines TRBV27 with TRBJ2-7; D not resolved. Germline CDR1 and CDR2: MNHEY and SMNVEV (reference sequence). The CDR3 consists of 13 residues. V dropped 3 bases and J dropped 3 bases, with 9 bases sitting between them. CDR3 nucleotide sequence: TGTGCCAGCAGTTTCGGCAGAGACTACGAGCAGTACTCC. It is translated as CASSFGRDYEQYS.

This clonotype was found many times. The chain couples TRBV7-2 to TRBJ2-7, with no clear D. The V end lost 0 bases, the J end lost 0 bases, and 9 bases lay between the germline ends. Germline V lookup: CDR1 SGHTA, CDR2 FQGNSA. The CDR3 covers 15 residues. CDR3: CASSLAGRSSYEQYF. In DNA, the CDR3 is TGTGCCAGCAGCTTAGCAGGTAGAAGCTCCTACGAGCAGTACTTC.

The sample holds many counts of this clonotype. The chain recombines TRBV19 with TRBJ2-1; D perhaps matches TRBD2 (6 bases). Trimming shortened V by 4 bases and J by 0 bases, and 10 bases separated the two germline ends. CDR3 size: 15 residues. Germline V gene sequence: CDR1 LNHDA, CDR2 SQIVND (reference sequence). CDR3 sequence (DNA): TGTGCCAGTAGTACCTCCGGGGGCTCCTACAATGAGCAGTTCTTC. Encoded protein: CASSTSGGSYNEQFF.

This clonotype was counted at least ten times. At one of its ends the junction is not consistent with the germline gene, which may arise from a read error. V is TRBV6-2 or TRBV6-3 and J is TRBJ1-2; perhaps TRBD1 as D (5 bases). The V gene's germline CDR1 is MNHEY and CDR2 SVGEGT. The CDR3 has 13 amino acids. In DNA form, the CDR3 reads TGCGCCAGCAGTGAGTCGACAGCCTATGGCTACACCTTC. Amino acid sequence: CASSESTAYGYTF.

J is TRBJ1-4 and V is TRBV4-1, with TRBD1 matching 7 bases. Germline loops: CDR1 MGHRA, CDR2 YSYEKL. J was trimmed by 10 bases and V by 1 base; bases with no gene match: 24. The CDR3 covers 20 residues. The CDR3 loop is CASSQVKTGAASPFFGKLFF. CDR3 nucleotide sequence: TGCGCCAGCAGCCAAGTTAAAACAGGGGCCGCCTCCCCTTTTTTTGGAAAACTGTTTTTT.

Many counts were recorded for this clonotype. The junction departs from germline at one end; a sequencing error may be responsible. The rearrangement joins TRBV20-1 to TRBJ1-1; TRBD1 is a possible D gene (6 bases). The germline CDR1 and CDR2 sequences are DFQATT and SNEGSKA (reference sequence). This CDR3 contains 14 residues. In nucleotides, the CDR3 is TGCAGTGCTAGGCGCGGGGGGCTGGTCACTGAGGCTTTCTTT. Protein sequence: CSARRGGLVTEAFF.

This clonotype came up many times. J is TRBJ2-1 and V is TRBV11-3, with D perhaps TRBD2 (5 bases). Germline lookup yields CDR1 SGHNT and CDR2 YENEEA. The CDR3 is made up of 18 amino acids. V gave up 0 bases and J gave up 1 base, with 16 bases separating them. CDR3 sequence (DNA): TGTGCCAGCAGCTTAGATCGGGTCGGGGATAGGTCCTACAATGAGCAGTTCTTC. Translated, it gives CASSLDRVGDRSYNEQFF.

As for this clonotype: This may arise from a read error, as a much more abundant clone is one base away. The chain couples TRBV3-1 to TRBJ1-5, with 8 bases aligning to TRBD1. Looked up from germline, CDR1 is LGHDT and CDR2 is YNNKEL (reference sequence). The CDR3 runs 14 residues. The CDR3 coding sequence is TGTGCCAGCTGCCAAGGGGACAGGTTTAGGCCCCAGCATTTT. Protein: CASCQGDRFRPQHF.

This clonotype was seen ten or more times. The V call is TRBV6-5, the J call TRBJ1-1; D may be TRBD1 (6 bases). Trimming pared 2 bases from V and 0 bases from J, leaving 10 bases between. CDR3 length: 15 amino acids. Germline V gene lookup returns CDR1 MNHEY and CDR2 SVGAGI. CDR3 sequence (DNA): TGTGCCAGCAGTTACGCGGCAGGGGTGAACACTGAAGCTTTCTTT. Its protein product is CASSYAAGVNTEAFF.

Remarks on this clonotype: A junction boundary mismatches the germline segment, possibly from a read error. V is TRBV12-3 or TRBV12-4 and J is TRBJ1-1, with 7 bases lining up with TRBD1. This CDR3 region has 14 residues. The CDR3 protein is CASGLGTEITEAFF. CDR3 nucleotides: TGTGCCAGCGGTTTGGGGACAGAGATAACTGAAGCTTTCTTT.

This clonotype has at least ten counts. The chain has TRBV14 and TRBJ2-2; D unresolved. CDR3 length: 16 residues. Per the germline V gene, CDR1 is SGHDN and CDR2 is FVKESK. V lost 2 bases and J lost 6, with 16 bases in between. As DNA, the CDR3 is TGTGCCAGCAGCCAACTCGTCAGTCGCGGCGCCGGGGAGCTGTTTTTT. Amino acids: CASSQLVSRGAGELFF.

Many counts were recorded for this clonotype. This chain uses TRBV24-1 with TRBJ2-7; 9 bases agree with TRBD1. J gave up 1 base and V 4 bases, and 4 bases lay outside the gene matches. Per germline, CDR1 KGHDR and CDR2 SFDVKD. The CDR3 has 15 residues. The CDR3 DNA is TGTGCCACCAGTGACATTGGGACAGGGTCCTACGAGCAGTACTTC. Amino acid sequence: CATSDIGTGSYEQYF.

Regarding this clonotype: Since a much larger clone is just one base distant, this may be a read error. The conserved phenylalanine or tryptophan is not found at the CDR3 terminus, so this likely reflects a read error. The V call is TRBV3-1, the J call TRBJ2-3; D is ambiguous. Between the trimmed V and J ends, which lost 0 bases and 0 bases, there was a span of 4 bases. The CDR3 runs to 14 residues. CDR1 is LGHDT, CDR2 YNNKEL, per germline (reference sequence). CDR3 nucleotide sequence: TGTGCCAGCAGCCAAGAGTACAGCACAGATACGCAGTATTCT. Translation gives CASSQEYSTDTQYS.

The rearrangement uses TRBV30 and TRBJ2-2, with D possibly TRBD1 on 5 matching bases. The V gene's germline CDR1 is GTSNPN and CDR2 SVGIG (reference sequence). Trimming removed 4 bases from V and 5 bases from J, with 14 bases in between. The CDR3 length is 14 residues. The CDR3 loop reads CAWTRRASTGELFF. In DNA form, the CDR3 reads TGTGCCTGGACCCGCAGGGCGAGTACCGGGGAGCTGTTTTTT. Full variable domain (missing parts from reference TRBV30 and TRBJ2-2): SQTIHQWPATLVQPVGSPLSLECTVEGTSNPNLYWYRQAAGRGLQLLFYSVGIGQISSEVPQNLSASRPQDRQFILSSKKLLLSDSGFYLCAWTRRASTGELFFGEGSRLTVL.

The V and J genes are TRBV4-2 and TRBJ2-1, with 10 bases matching TRBD2. Trimming removed 0 bases from V and 4 bases from J; junction bases left unmatched: 9. From germline, CDR1 is LGHNA and CDR2 YNFKEQ. The CDR3 loop spans 18 amino acids. CDR3 amino acids: CASSQDPGTSAAYNEQFF. CDR3 sequence (DNA): TGTGCCAGCAGCCAAGACCCCGGGACTAGCGCAGCATACAATGAGCAGTTCTTC.

This clonotype was seen repeatedly, ten times or more. The DNA for the CDR3 is TGTGCCAGCAGTTTATCCGCCCACAATCAGCCCCAGCATTTT. Translation: CASSLSAHNQPQHF. The chain recombines TRBV27 with TRBJ1-5, with unresolved D. V dropped 0 bases and J dropped 3 bases, with 6 bases sitting between them. CDR3 length: 14 amino acids. The germline gives CDR1 MNHEY, CDR2 SMNVEV (reference sequence).

As to this clonotype: One end of the junction fails to match germline, which may point to a read error. The rearrangement uses TRBV3-1 and TRBJ1-1, with D possibly matching TRBD1 (5 bases). Germline CDR1 is LGHDT and CDR2 is YNNKEL (reference sequence). The CDR3 loop spans 13 amino acids. Here the CDR3 DNA reads TGTGCCAGCGGCCAGGGTCCGAACACTGAAGCTTTCTTT. Residues: CASGQGPNTEAFF.

This clonotype has ten or more counts. The V call is TRBV2, the J call TRBJ1-1; a possible D gene is TRBD1 (5 bases). CDR3 length: 16 residues. With 5 bases removed from V and 0 bases from J, the gap between germline ends came to 16 bases. Germline V gene lookup returns CDR1 SNHLY and CDR2 FYNNEI. The CDR3 DNA is TGTGCCAGCAGTCCCTCTAAAGGGGCCTTGAACACTGAAGCTTTCTTT. Translating it yields CASSPSKGALNTEAFF.